The TCR beta chain described here comes from a study of blood T cells in healthy people across ages. With a J-beta primer mix and a sample-barcoded 5' primer, a second PCR ran 7 to 11 cycles. TCRdb reprocessed the 5' RACE reads via MiXCR and lists one record per CDR3 protein. The sample has some 1,500,000 distinct CDR3 sequences, 40% to 45% seen once. Healthy Russian Caucasian donors spanned ages roughly 6 to 100 years. Each sample used at least 6.5 million PBMCs. Findings and limits, study-wide: Changes seen in expanded clonotypes were possibly confounded by donor CMV status left unknown.

This CDR3 is built from 15 residues. Germline CDR1 reads SGHTA; CDR2 reads FQGNSA. This clonotype was counted between two and nine times. What it binds is not known. The clonotype was recovered from a woman under 30 in good health. Source material: blood. This rearrangement joins TRBV7-2 to TRBJ2-1; D possibly matches TRBD1 or TRBD2 (5 bases each). The J call may be mistaken, given a closer DNA end match to TRBJ2-7. CDR3 sequence: CASSSGRGPYNEQYF. CDR3 nucleotides: TGTGCCAGCAGCTCTGGTCGGGGACCCTACAATGAGCAGTACTTC.